The 19 T cell receptor beta chains presented below share a single source sample, sequenced in a study of cytomegalovirus exposure and HLA in healthy donors. The PCR used 60 Vbeta and 13 Jbeta primers. Method: immunoSEQ multiplex PCR; TCRdb's copy keeps in-frame clones and lacks some. The table lists about 130,000 clones. The specimen sequenced was PBMCs. All receptors derive from a man between 18 and 29 years old in good health and CMV-seronegative.

The chain couples TRBV19 to TRBJ1-4; maybe TRBD1 (5 bases). The germline CDR1 and CDR2 sequences are LNHDA and SQIVND (reference sequence). This CDR3 is built from 14 residues. Trimming shortened V by 4 bases and J by 6 bases, and 12 bases separated the two germline ends. The CDR3 region is CASSNGKGDEKLFF. The CDR3, as DNA: TGTGCCAGTAGTAATGGAAAAGGGGATGAAAAACTGTTTTTT.

The CDR3 DNA follows: TGTGCCAGTAGTGTCACAGGGGGCAATCAGCCCCAGCATTTT. Translated, it gives CASSVTGGNQPQHF. This chain links TRBV19 with TRBJ1-5; 7 bases agree with TRBD1. Germline lookup yields CDR1 LNHDA and CDR2 SQIVND (reference sequence). With V trimmed by 5 bases and J by 2 bases, 3 bases remained unmatched. This CDR3 is built from 14 residues.

The CDR3 sequence: CSALYWTSRNEQFF. CDR3 DNA: TGCAGCGCTCTATACTGGACTAGCCGCAATGAGCAGTTCTTC. This chain uses TRBV29-1 with TRBJ2-1; 8 positions match TRBD2. V lost 7 bases to trimming and J lost 6 bases; unmatched junction nucleotides: 11. Germline assignment: CDR1 SQVTM and CDR2 ANQGSEA. The CDR3 has 14 residues.

The chain uses TRBV7-2 and TRBJ2-7; perhaps TRBD1 as D (5 bases). The V and J ends lost 0 bases and 2 bases respectively, with 11 bases between them. Germline loops: CDR1 SGHTA, CDR2 FQGNSA. This CDR3 is built from 15 residues. CDR3 bases: TGTGCCAGCAGCTTAGCGGTTCAGGGCCCCTACGAGCAGTACTTC. It is translated as CASSLAVQGPYEQYF.

The chain has TRBV6-1 and TRBJ1-2; 12 bases are a match to TRBD1. Germline CDR1 reads MNHNS; CDR2 reads SASEGT. This CDR3 comprises 14 residues. The junction had 3 bases not matched to a gene; V was cut back by 6 bases and J by 4 bases. This CDR3 reads CASRPGQGAYGYTF. In DNA, the CDR3 is TGTGCCAGCAGGCCGGGACAGGGGGCCTATGGCTACACCTTC.

V usage is TRBV6-6 and J usage is TRBJ1-1; possible D gene TRBD1, 5 bases. This CDR3 contains 12 residues. CDR1 MNHNY and CDR2 SVGAGI come from the germline V gene (reference sequence). The V and J ends lost 1 base and 12 bases respectively, with 12 bases between them. CDR3 sequence reads: CASSYLTVFPFF. The DNA of the CDR3 is TGTGCCAGCAGTTACTTGACAGTTTTTCCTTTCTTT.

The chain carries TRBV10-3 and TRBJ1-2; D unclear. The V gene's germline CDR1 is ENHRY and CDR2 SYGVKD. The germline V and J ends were trimmed by 2 bases and 8 bases, with 9 bases remaining between them. The CDR3 is made up of 12 amino acids. CDR3 coding DNA: TGTGCCATCAGTGAGGAGGGCACGGGCTACACCTTC. Protein sequence: CAISEEGTGYTF.

The chain couples TRBV6-5 to TRBJ2-2; D perhaps matches TRBD2 (6 bases). Germline V gene sequence: CDR1 MNHEY, CDR2 SVGAGI. The CDR3 loop spans 15 amino acids. Trimming removed 6 bases at V and 1 base at J, with 12 bases between. The DNA for the CDR3 is TGTGCCAGCAGATATAGCGGAGAGAACACCGGGGAGCTGTTTTTT. This sequence encodes CASRYSGENTGELFF.

The gene calls are TRBV27 and TRBJ1-2, with D perhaps TRBD1 (6 bases). V gave up 6 bases and J gave up 2 bases, with 13 bases separating them. Germline CDR1 and CDR2: MNHEY and SMNVEV (reference sequence). This CDR3 comprises 14 residues. The CDR3 DNA follows: TGTGCCAGCAGACCCGGGACAACCAACTATGGCTACACCTTC. Protein product: CASRPGTTNYGYTF.

This rearrangement joins TRBV7-2 to TRBJ2-7; 9 bases line up with TRBD1. CDR1 is SGHTA and CDR2 is FQGNSA in the germline V gene. CDR3 length equals 14 residues. The ends lost 5 bases at V and 4 bases at J; junction bases unmatched: 6. As DNA, the CDR3 is TGTGCCAGCAGCCCCGGGACAGGGCTTTACGAGCAGTACTTC. It codes for CASSPGTGLYEQYF.

V is TRBV18 and J is TRBJ1-1, with TRBD1 as a possible D gene (5 bases). The CDR3 contains 14 residues. The germline V gene has CDR1 KGHSH and CDR2 LQKENI. Trimming shortened V by 0 bases and J by 6 bases, and 11 bases separated the two germline ends. Written as DNA, the CDR3 is TGTGCCAGCTCACCACCCTCGGGAGGGGCTGAAGCTTTCTTT. Its protein is CASSPPSGGAEAFF.

This chain connects TRBV6-5 to TRBJ1-1; 11 nucleotides line up with TRBD1. Germline V gene sequence: CDR1 MNHEY, CDR2 SVGAGI. This CDR3 spans 16 amino acids. Losses at the gene ends were 4 bases for V and 11 bases for J; bases not matched to a gene: 15. CDR3 in amino acids: CASSSSNPGTGGMAFF. CDR3 nucleotides: TGTGCCAGCAGTTCCTCCAACCCCGGGACAGGGGGTATGGCTTTCTTT.

The rearrangement links TRBV13 to TRBJ1-6; a possible D gene is TRBD1 (6 bases). CDR3 length equals 14 residues. V shed 5 bases and J shed 9 bases, with 14 bases lying between them. Germline CDR1 reads PRHDT; CDR2 reads FYEKMQ (reference sequence). In DNA, the CDR3 is TGTGCCAGCAGCCTCCGGGACAAAGTTTCACCCCTCCACTTT. Encoded protein: CASSLRDKVSPLHF.

The CDR3 here is CAARGPTNYGYTF. The CDR3, as DNA: TGTGCCGCGCGGGGCCCTACTAACTATGGCTACACCTTC. This chain links TRBV19 with TRBJ1-2; possibly TRBD1 for D (5 bases). This CDR3 comprises 13 residues. The V and J ends lost 11 bases and 0 bases respectively, with 13 bases between them. CDR1 and CDR2 from the germline V gene are LNHDA and SQIVND (reference sequence). Full variable domain (rest looked up from reference TRBV19 and TRBJ1-2): DGGITQSPKYLFRKEGQNVTLSCEQNLNHDAMYWYRQDPGQGLRLIYYSQIVNDFQKGDIAEGYSVSREKKESFPLTVTSAQKNPTAFYLCAARGPTNYGYTFGSGTRLTVV.

The chain employs TRBV6-1 and TRBJ1-5, with TRBD1 identical over 7 bases. CDR1 and CDR2 (germline): MNHNS, SASEGT. The CDR3 consists of 18 residues. V was pared by 2 bases and J by 1 base, with 11 bases of the junction left unmatched. The CDR3 region has the DNA TGTGCCAGCAGTGAAAATAGACAGGGAGTAAGGAGCAATCAGCCCCAGCATTTT. This sequence encodes CASSENRQGVRSNQPQHF.

The chain couples TRBV5-1 to TRBJ2-7; 8 bases match TRBD1. CDR1 is SGHRS, CDR2 YFSETQ, per germline. V shed 4 bases, J shed 6 bases, and the junction held 12 bases outside the gene matches. CDR3 length: 15 amino acids. CDR3 protein: CASSETRGLIFEQYF. CDR3 nucleotides: TGCGCCAGCAGCGAAACCAGGGGGCTGATCTTCGAGCAGTACTTC.

The V call is TRBV18, the J call TRBJ2-5, with a possible D match to TRBD1 (6 bases). CDR3 length equals 16 residues. CDR1 is KGHSH and CDR2 is LQKENI in the germline V gene. Trimming shortened V by 2 bases and J by 1 base, and 14 bases separated the two germline ends. CDR3 coding DNA: TGTGCCAGCTCACCAAATAGGGGGAGACTCCAAGAGACCCAGTACTTC. This sequence encodes CASSPNRGRLQETQYF.

The chain joins TRBV11-3 to TRBJ2-7, with a tentative D call TRBD1 (6 bases). Per the germline V gene, CDR1 is SGHNT and CDR2 is YENEEA. The CDR3 runs to 13 residues. Trimming stripped 4 bases from V and 7 bases from J, with 14 bases between. CDR3 in amino acids: CASSSTGSREQYF. For the CDR3, the DNA is TGTGCCAGCAGCTCTACAGGGAGTAGGGAGCAGTACTTC.

The rearrangement links TRBV5-1 to TRBJ1-2; D possibly corresponds to TRBD1 (5 bases). The V end was cut by 0 bases, the J end by 3 bases, with 9 bases between. The V gene's germline CDR1 is SGHRS and CDR2 YFSETQ. There are 14 residues in the CDR3. The CDR3 nucleotides read TGCGCCAGCAGCTTGGGGGGCTCGGACTATGGCTACACCTTC. Its protein is CASSLGGSDYGYTF. The whole variable domain, remainder taken from reference TRBV5-1 and TRBJ1-2, is KAGVTQTPRYLIKTRGQQVTLSCSPISGHRSVSWYQQTPGQGLQFLFEYFSETQRNKGNFPGRFSGRQFSNSRSEMNVSTLELGDSALYLCASSLGGSDYGYTFGSGTRLTVV.